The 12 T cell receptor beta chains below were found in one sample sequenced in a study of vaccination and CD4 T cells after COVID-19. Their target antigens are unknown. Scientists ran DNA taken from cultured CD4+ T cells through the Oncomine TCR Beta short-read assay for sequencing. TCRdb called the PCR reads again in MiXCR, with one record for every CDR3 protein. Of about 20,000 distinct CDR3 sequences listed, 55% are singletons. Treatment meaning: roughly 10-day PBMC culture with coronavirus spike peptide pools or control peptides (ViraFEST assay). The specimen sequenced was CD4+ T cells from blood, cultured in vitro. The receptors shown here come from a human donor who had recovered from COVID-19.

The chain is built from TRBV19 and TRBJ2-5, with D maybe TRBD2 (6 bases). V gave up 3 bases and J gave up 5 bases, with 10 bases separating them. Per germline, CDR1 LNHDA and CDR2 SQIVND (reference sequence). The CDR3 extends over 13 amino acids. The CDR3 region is CASSMRRDETQYF. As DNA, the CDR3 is TGTGCCAGTAGTATGAGGAGGGATGAGACCCAGTACTTC.

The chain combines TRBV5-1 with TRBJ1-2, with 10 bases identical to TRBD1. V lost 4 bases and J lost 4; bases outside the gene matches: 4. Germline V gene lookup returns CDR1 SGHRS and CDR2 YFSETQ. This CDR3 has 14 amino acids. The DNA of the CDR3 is TGCGCCAGCAGCCCGGGACAGGGGACCTATGGCTACACCTTC. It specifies CASSPGQGTYGYTF.

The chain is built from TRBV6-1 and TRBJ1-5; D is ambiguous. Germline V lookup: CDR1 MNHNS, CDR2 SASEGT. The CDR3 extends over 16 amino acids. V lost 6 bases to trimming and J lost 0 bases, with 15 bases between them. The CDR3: CASRTMGGYSNQPQHF. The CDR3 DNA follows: TGTGCCAGCAGAACGATGGGCGGGTATAGCAATCAGCCCCAGCATTTT.

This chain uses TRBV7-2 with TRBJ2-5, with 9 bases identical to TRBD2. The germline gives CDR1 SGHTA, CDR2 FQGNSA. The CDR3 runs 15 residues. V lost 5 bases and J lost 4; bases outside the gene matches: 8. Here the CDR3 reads CASSANLAGRETQYF. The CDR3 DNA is TGTGCCAGCAGCGCAAACCTAGCGGGGAGAGAGACCCAGTACTTC.

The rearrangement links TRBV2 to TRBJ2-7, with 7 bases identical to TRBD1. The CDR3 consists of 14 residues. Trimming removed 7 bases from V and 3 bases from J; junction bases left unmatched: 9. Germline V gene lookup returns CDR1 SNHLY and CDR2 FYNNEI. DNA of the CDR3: TGTGCCAGCAATCCTCTAGGGGGCGACTACGAGCAGTACTTC. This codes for CASNPLGGDYEQYF.

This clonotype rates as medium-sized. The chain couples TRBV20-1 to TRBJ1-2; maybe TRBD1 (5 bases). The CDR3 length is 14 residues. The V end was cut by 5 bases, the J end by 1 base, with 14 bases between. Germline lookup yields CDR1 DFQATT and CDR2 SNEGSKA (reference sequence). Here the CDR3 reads CSAYRDGNNYGYTF. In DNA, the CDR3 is TGCAGTGCTTACCGGGACGGAAATAACTATGGCTACACCTTC.

CDR3 amino acids: CASSPRLAGQYEQYF. CDR3 bases: TGTGCCAGCAGTCCACGACTAGCGGGACAGTACGAGCAGTACTTC. The J gene is TRBJ2-7, the V gene TRBV7-2, with 11 bases that match TRBD2. Germline V gene data show CDR1 as SGHTA and CDR2 as FQGNSA. The V segment lost 6 bases and the J segment 4 bases; nucleotides outside the gene matches: 8. CDR3 length: 15 residues.

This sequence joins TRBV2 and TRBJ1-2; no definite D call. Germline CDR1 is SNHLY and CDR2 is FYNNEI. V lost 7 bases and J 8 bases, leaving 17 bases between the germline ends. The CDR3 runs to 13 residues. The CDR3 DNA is TGTGCCAGCACAATCGTTGGGGTGGGAGGCTACACCTTC. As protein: CASTIVGVGGYTF.

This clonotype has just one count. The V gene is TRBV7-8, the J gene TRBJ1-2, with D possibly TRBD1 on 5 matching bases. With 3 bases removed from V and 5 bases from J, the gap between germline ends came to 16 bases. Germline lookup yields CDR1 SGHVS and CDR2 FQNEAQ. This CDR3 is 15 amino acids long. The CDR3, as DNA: TGTGCCAGCAGCTTCAGACAGTCAAACCTTTATGGCTACACCTTC. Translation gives CASSFRQSNLYGYTF.

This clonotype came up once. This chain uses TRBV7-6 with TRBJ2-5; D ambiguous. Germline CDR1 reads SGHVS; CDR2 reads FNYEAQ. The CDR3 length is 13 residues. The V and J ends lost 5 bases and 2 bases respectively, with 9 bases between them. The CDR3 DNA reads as TGTGCCAGCAGCCCCGTGTCACAAGAGACCCAGTACTTC. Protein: CASSPVSQETQYF.

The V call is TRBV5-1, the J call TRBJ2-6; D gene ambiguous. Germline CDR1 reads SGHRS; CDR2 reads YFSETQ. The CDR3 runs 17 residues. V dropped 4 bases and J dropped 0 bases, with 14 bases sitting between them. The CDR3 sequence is CASSLTLIASGANVLTF. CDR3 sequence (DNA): TGCGCCAGCAGCCTGACACTGATCGCCTCTGGGGCCAACGTCCTGACTTTC.

This chain's CDR3 is CASSFPGHGELFF. DNA of the CDR3: TGTGCCAGCAGCTTTCCAGGACACGGGGAGCTGTTTTTT. V gene TRBV11-3 combines with J gene TRBJ2-2, with a possible D match to TRBD1 (5 bases). The V gene's germline CDR1 is SGHNT and CDR2 YENEEA. Trimming took off 3 bases at V and 7 bases at J, with 9 bases between the two ends. This CDR3 comprises 13 residues.